These 18 T cell receptor beta chains were sequenced from one sample in a study of T-cell reconstitution after alpha-beta-depleted transplantation in children. Unique molecular identifiers tagged the TCRbeta library. Each CDR3 protein gets one entry after TCRdb re-called the PCR reads with MiXCR. The sample carries 490,000 or so distinct CDR3 sequences, around 12% recorded once. Here the sequenced sample was PBMCs from the stem cell graft donor, taken from the stem cell graft. The receptors here all came from a human donor who donated a stem cell graft to a child with combined immunodeficiency.

The chain uses TRBV6-2 or TRBV6-3 and TRBJ2-3; 15 bases line up with TRBD2. V dropped 6 bases and J dropped 3; count of bases not matched to a gene: 4. Germline V CDR1 and CDR2: MNHEY, SVGEGT. This CDR3 region has 16 residues. CDR3 protein: CASRGTSGRRTDTQYF. The CDR3 coding sequence is TGTGCCAGCAGGGGGACTAGCGGGAGGAGGACAGATACGCAGTATTTT.

This clonotype has just a few counts. The chain recombines TRBV11-2 with TRBJ2-4; D call uncertain. Germline CDR1 SGHAT, CDR2 FQNNGV. This CDR3 is 17 amino acids long. Trimming left V 0 bases short and J 9 bases short, with 21 bases between. CDR3: CASSLEDPWATLGIQYF. CDR3 sequence (DNA): TGTGCCAGCAGCTTAGAGGATCCGTGGGCGACCCTGGGCATTCAGTACTTC.

V gene TRBV9 combines with J gene TRBJ1-1, with 9 nucleotides matching TRBD1. V gave up 2 bases and J gave up 5 bases; unmatched junction bases: 7. The length of the CDR3 is 15 residues. Germline assignment: CDR1 SGDLS and CDR2 YYNGEE. CDR3 protein: CASSVGTGRGTEAFF. The DNA of the CDR3 is TGTGCCAGCAGCGTTGGGACAGGGAGAGGGACTGAAGCTTTCTTT.

The chain links TRBV2 to TRBJ1-5; the match to TRBD1 covers 11 bases. The germline V gene has CDR1 SNHLY and CDR2 FYNNEI. Losses at the gene ends were 6 bases for V and 2 bases for J; bases not matched to a gene: 6. CDR3 length equals 16 residues. The CDR3 region is CASRGTGGLGNQPQHF. The CDR3 DNA is TGTGCCAGCAGAGGGACAGGGGGTTTGGGCAATCAGCCCCAGCATTTT.

Ten or more counts support this clonotype. The chain links TRBV18 to TRBJ2-1, with 8 bases that match TRBD2. Losses at the gene ends were 0 bases for V and 2 bases for J; bases not matched to a gene: 3. This CDR3 is built from 16 residues. From germline, CDR1 is KGHSH and CDR2 LQKENI. CDR3 residues: CASSPPSGGAYNEQFF. CDR3 DNA: TGTGCCAGCTCACCACCCAGCGGGGGTGCCTACAATGAGCAGTTCTTC.

The chain is built from TRBV4-3 and TRBJ2-4, with D uncertain. Germline CDR1 reads LGHNA; CDR2 reads YSLEER. V lost 0 bases, J lost 1 base, and 13 bases lay in between. This CDR3 spans 17 amino acids. The CDR3 protein is CASSQDLGLGAKNIQYF. In nucleotides, the CDR3 is TGCGCCAGCAGCCAAGACTTGGGTCTGGGTGCCAAAAACATTCAGTACTTC.

This clonotype has just a few counts. The chain links TRBV12-3 or TRBV12-4 to TRBJ2-1; a weak D match, TRBD1 (6 bases). The CDR3 spans 15 residues. Trimming stripped 8 bases from V and 2 bases from J, with 16 bases between. The CDR3: CASGITGNPYNEQFF. The DNA of the CDR3 is TGTGCCAGCGGAATTACAGGGAACCCCTACAATGAGCAGTTCTTC.

This clonotype was detected a few times. This chain uses TRBV7-2 with TRBJ1-5, with D perhaps matching TRBD1 (6 bases). Germline CDR1 SGHTA, CDR2 FQGNSA. The CDR3 sequence is 17 residues long. V was pared by 0 bases and J by 4 bases, with 16 bases between. The CDR3 coding sequence is TGTGCCAGCAGCTTAGCGGTTACAGGGCGATTTAATCAGCCCCAGCATTTT. Translated, it gives CASSLAVTGRFNQPQHF.

The V gene is TRBV27, the J gene TRBJ2-1, with TRBD1 matching 7 bases. Germline CDR1 reads MNHEY; CDR2 reads SMNVEV (reference sequence). V trimming: 2 bases; J trimming: 7 bases; junction bases outside the gene matches: 5. The CDR3 extends over 14 amino acids. CDR3 sequence (DNA): TGTGCCAGCAGTTTAGTGGCAGGGGGAAATGAGCAGTTCTTC. Translating gives CASSLVAGGNEQFF.

The J gene is TRBJ1-1, the V gene TRBV9; TRBD1 might be the D (5 bases). The germline V gene has CDR1 SGDLS and CDR2 YYNGEE. V was pared by 2 bases and J by 0 bases, with 11 bases between. This CDR3 has 15 residues. CDR3 residues: CASSVGTDLNTEAFF. DNA of the CDR3: TGTGCCAGCAGCGTCGGGACGGACTTGAACACTGAAGCTTTCTTT.

This clonotype was detected only a few times. The chain recombines TRBV7-9 with TRBJ2-4; 10 bases align to TRBD2. The CDR3 loop spans 14 amino acids. The germline gives CDR1 SEHNR, CDR2 FQNEAQ (reference sequence). V lost 2 bases, J lost 12 bases, and 7 bases stayed unmatched. The CDR3 region is CASSLTGLATDQYF. The CDR3 nucleotides read TGTGCCAGCAGCTTAACGGGACTAGCGACCGATCAGTACTTC.

This clonotype was seen many times. The J gene is TRBJ2-4, the V gene TRBV12-3 or TRBV12-4; no clear D gene. V lost 2 bases, J lost 9 bases, and 11 bases lay in between. CDR3 length: 13 residues. The CDR3 sequence is CASSLIPGGIQYF. The CDR3 DNA sequence: TGTGCCAGCAGTTTAATCCCGGGTGGCATTCAGTACTTC.

The chain links TRBV28 to TRBJ1-2; a weak D match, TRBD1 (5 bases). V dropped 8 bases and J dropped 1 base, with 11 bases sitting between them. Germline CDR1 MDHEN, CDR2 SYDVKM. The CDR3 spans 13 residues. The CDR3 DNA reads as TGTGCCAGCCTGAAGACAGTTAACTATGGCTACACCTTC. This gives the protein CASLKTVNYGYTF.

V is TRBV29-1 and J is TRBJ2-7, with 10 bases matching TRBD1. V was clipped by 8 bases and J by 3 bases; unmatched bases: 7. The germline CDR1 and CDR2 sequences are SQVTM and ANQGSEA. The CDR3 length is 13 residues. The CDR3 protein is CSPPGQGRYEQYF. The CDR3 coding sequence is TGCAGCCCTCCGGGACAGGGGCGCTACGAGCAGTACTTC.

This chain joins TRBV24-1 and TRBJ1-5, with D unclear. CDR3 length: 15 amino acids. Germline CDR1 and CDR2: KGHDR and SFDVKD. Deletions cut 4 bases from V and 3 bases from J, with 12 bases between. The CDR3 DNA follows: TGTGCCACCAGTGAGGCTGGGAGCGACAATCAGCCCCAGCATTTT. Its protein is CATSEAGSDNQPQHF.

This clonotype came up many times. The J gene is TRBJ2-1, the V gene TRBV7-9; the D gene is possibly TRBD1 (5 bases). This CDR3 is 15 amino acids long. Per the germline V gene, CDR1 is SEHNR and CDR2 is FQNEAQ (reference sequence). V was shortened by 6 bases and J by 0 bases, with 12 bases between the two germline ends. CDR3 in amino acids: CASRSQGPSYNEQFF. CDR3 nucleotide sequence: TGTGCCAGCAGGTCCCAGGGTCCCTCCTACAATGAGCAGTTCTTC.

There are many counts of this clonotype. The chain employs TRBV28 and TRBJ2-1; 11 bases fit TRBD2. Germline V lookup: CDR1 MDHEN, CDR2 SYDVKM. The CDR3 consists of 18 residues. The J segment lost 0 bases and the V segment lost 0 bases, leaving 4 bases of the junction unmatched. CDR3 DNA sequence: TGTGCCAGCAGTTTATGGGCTAGCGGGGGGAACTCCTACAATGAGCAGTTCTTC. Its protein is CASSLWASGGNSYNEQFF.

This clonotype was seen only a few times. This chain's CDR3 is CSVELVARGLQYF. Written as DNA, the CDR3 is TGCAGCGTTGAACTGGTGGCGAGGGGCTTACAGTACTTC. The V and J genes are TRBV29-1 and TRBJ2-4; perhaps D is TRBD1 or TRBD2 (5 bases each). Trimming removed 2 bases at V and 13 bases at J, with 18 bases between. CDR3 length: 13 amino acids. Germline V gene data show CDR1 as SQVTM and CDR2 as ANQGSEA.